This T cell receptor beta chain is drawn from a study of T cell changes during pregnancy in multiple sclerosis. The CDR3 is made up of 16 amino acids. CDR1 is MNHEY and CDR2 is SVGAGI in the germline V gene. Trimming cost V 0 bases and J 6 bases, with 17 bases left between them. Generated by immunoSEQ multiplex PCR, the TCRdb table keeps only in-frame clones and is missing some. The sample contains under 35,000 clones, 90% of which appear only once. The specimen was CD4+ T cells from peripheral blood mononuclear cells, collected in the third trimester of pregnancy. The origin of this receptor is a female donor in good health, enrolled as a control in a pregnancy study. The gene calls are TRBV6-5 and TRBJ1-2; weak D call: TRBD1 (5 bases). CDR3 nucleotides: TGTGCCAGCAGTTACTCACTACAGGAGGGGAGGAATGGCTACACCTTC. This sequence encodes CASSYSLQEGRNGYTF.